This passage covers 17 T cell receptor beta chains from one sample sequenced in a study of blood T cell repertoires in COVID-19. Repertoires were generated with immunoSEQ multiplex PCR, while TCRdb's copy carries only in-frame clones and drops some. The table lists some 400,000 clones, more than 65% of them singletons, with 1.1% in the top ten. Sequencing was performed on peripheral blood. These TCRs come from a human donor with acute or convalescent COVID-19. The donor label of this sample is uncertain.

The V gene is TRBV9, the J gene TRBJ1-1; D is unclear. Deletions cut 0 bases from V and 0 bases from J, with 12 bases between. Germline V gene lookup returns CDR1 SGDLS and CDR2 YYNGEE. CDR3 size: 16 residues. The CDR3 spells CASSVAGRDLNTEAFF. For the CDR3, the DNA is TGTGCCAGCAGCGTAGCGGGGAGGGATTTGAACACTGAAGCTTTCTTT.

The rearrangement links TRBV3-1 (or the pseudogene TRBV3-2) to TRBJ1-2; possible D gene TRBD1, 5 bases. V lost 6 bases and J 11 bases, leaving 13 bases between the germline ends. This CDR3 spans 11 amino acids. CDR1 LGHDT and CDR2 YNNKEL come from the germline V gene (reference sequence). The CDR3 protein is CASRSGLSYTF. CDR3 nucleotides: TGTGCCAGCAGGTCAGGGCTCAGTTACACCTTC.

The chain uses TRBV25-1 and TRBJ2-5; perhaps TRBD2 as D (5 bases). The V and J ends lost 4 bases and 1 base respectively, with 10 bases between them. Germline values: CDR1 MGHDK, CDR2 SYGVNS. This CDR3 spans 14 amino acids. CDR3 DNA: TGTGCCAGCAGTGGCAGGAGGACCCAAGAGACCCAGTACTTC. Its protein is CASSGRRTQETQYF.

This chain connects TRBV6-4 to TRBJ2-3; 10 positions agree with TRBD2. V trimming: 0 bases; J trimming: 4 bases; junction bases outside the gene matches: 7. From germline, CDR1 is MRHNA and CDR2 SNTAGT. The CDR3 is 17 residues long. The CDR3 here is CASSDSPSSGGADTQYF. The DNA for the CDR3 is TGTGCCAGCAGTGACTCCCCGTCCAGCGGGGGGGCAGATACGCAGTATTTT.

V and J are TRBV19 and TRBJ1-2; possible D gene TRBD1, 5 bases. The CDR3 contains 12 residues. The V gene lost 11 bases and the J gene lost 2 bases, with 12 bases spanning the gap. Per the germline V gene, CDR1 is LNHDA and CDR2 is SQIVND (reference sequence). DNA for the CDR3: TGTGCCTCAACAGGATCCAACTATGGCTACACCTTC. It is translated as CASTGSNYGYTF. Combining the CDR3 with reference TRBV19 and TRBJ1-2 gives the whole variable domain DGGITQSPKYLFRKEGQNVTLSCEQNLNHDAMYWYRQDPGQGLRLIYYSQIVNDFQKGDIAEGYSVSREKKESFPLTVTSAQKNPTAFYLCASTGSNYGYTFGSGTRLTVV.

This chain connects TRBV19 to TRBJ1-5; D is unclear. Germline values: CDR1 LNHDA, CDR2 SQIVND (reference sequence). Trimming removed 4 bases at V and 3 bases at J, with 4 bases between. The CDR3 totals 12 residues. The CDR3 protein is CASSTYNQPQHF. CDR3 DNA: TGTGCCAGTAGTACTTACAATCAGCCCCAGCATTTT.

The CDR3 DNA sequence: TGTGCCAGTACCCCCCAGGGGATCTATAATTCACCCCTCCACTTT. This translates into CASTPQGIYNSPLHF. V and J are TRBV2 and TRBJ1-6; perhaps TRBD1 as D (6 bases). This CDR3 is 15 amino acids long. V lost 9 bases and J 3 bases, leaving 15 bases between the germline ends. In germline, CDR1 is SNHLY, CDR2 FYNNEI.

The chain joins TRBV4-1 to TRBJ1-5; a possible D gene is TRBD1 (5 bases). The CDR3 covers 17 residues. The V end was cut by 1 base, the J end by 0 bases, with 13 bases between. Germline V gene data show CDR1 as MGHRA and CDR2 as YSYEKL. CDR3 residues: CASSQGQPIYSNQPQHF. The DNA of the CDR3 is TGCGCCAGCAGCCAAGGACAGCCAATTTATAGCAATCAGCCCCAGCATTTT.

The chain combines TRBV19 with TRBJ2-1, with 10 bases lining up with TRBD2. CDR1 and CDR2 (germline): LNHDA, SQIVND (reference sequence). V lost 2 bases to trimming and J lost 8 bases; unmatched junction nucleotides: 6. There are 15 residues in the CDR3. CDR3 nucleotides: TGTGCCAGTAGTATACTAGCGGGAGTAGCGGATGAGCAGTTCTTC. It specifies CASSILAGVADEQFF.

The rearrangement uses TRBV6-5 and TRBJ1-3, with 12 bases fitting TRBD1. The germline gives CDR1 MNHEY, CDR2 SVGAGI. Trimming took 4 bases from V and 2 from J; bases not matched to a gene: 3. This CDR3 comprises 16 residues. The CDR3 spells CASSSRDRGPGNTIYF. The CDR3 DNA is TGTGCCAGCAGTTCCCGGGACAGGGGGCCTGGAAACACCATATATTTT.

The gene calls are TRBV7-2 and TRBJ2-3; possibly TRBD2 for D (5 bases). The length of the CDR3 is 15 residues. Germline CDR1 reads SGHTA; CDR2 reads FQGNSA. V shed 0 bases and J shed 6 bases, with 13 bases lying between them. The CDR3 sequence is CASSLARGIWDTQYF. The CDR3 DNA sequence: TGTGCCAGCAGCTTAGCTCGAGGGATATGGGATACGCAGTATTTT.

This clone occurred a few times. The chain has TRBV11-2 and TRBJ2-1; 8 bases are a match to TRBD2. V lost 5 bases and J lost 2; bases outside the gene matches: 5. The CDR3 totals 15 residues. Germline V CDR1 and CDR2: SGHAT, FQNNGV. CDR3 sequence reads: CASSPLTSAYNEQFF. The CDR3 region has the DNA TGTGCCAGCAGCCCGCTGACTAGCGCCTACAATGAGCAGTTCTTC.

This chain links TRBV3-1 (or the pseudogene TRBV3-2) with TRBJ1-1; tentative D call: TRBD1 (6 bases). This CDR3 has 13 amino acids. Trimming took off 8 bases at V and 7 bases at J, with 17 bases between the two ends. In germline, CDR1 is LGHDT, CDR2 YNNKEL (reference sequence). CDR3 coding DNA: TGTGCCAGCCGGCGCGGGGGGCGATTTGAAGCTTTCTTT. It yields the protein CASRRGGRFEAFF.

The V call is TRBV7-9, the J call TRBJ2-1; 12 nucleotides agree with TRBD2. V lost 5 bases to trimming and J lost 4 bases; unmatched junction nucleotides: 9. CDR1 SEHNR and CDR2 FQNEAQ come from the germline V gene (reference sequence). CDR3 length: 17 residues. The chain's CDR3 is CASSGSATSGGYNEQFF. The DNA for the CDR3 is TGTGCCAGCAGCGGATCCGCGACTAGCGGGGGATACAATGAGCAGTTCTTC.

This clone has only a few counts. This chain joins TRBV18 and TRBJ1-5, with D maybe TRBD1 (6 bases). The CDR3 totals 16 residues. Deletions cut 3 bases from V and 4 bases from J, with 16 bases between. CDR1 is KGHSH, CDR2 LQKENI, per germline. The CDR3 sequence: CASSPEGQSSNQPQHF. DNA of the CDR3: TGTGCCAGCTCACCGGAAGGACAGTCCTCTAATCAGCCCCAGCATTTT.

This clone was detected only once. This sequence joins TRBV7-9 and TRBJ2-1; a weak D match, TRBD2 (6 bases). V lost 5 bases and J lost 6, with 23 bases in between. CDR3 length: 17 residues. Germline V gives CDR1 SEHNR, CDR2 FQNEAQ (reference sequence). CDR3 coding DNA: TGTGCCAGCAGCCCCCGACTAGGGAAATCTAGGGTCAATGAGCAGTTCTTC. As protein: CASSPRLGKSRVNEQFF.

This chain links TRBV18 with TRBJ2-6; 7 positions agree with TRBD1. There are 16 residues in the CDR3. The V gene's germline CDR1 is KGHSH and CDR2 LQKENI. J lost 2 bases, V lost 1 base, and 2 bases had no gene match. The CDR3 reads CASSPQGAAGANVLTF. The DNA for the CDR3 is TGTGCCAGCTCACCACAGGGGGCGGCTGGGGCCAACGTCCTGACTTTC.